This T cell receptor (beta chain) was retrieved from a study of CD8+CD57+ T cells in acquired aplastic anemia (dated by TCRdb to about 2018). Regarding the study in general: DNA extracted from sorted CD4+ and CD8+ cells had a mean of 3.2 ug, with a range of 0.2 to 27.4 ug. CD8+CD57+ expansion was defined as a frequency above the mean frequency observed in healthy subjects.

Study-level results and caveats: Between patients and healthy controls, no significant difference in CD8+ Simpson's diversity was found (P=0.060). Approximately 31 CD8+ CDR3 sequences were found in both patients and controls but appeared to be highly expressed in patients and within the immunodominant clones of the patients.

Concerning this clonotype itself: Its antigen is unknown. The input lacks base qualities; no much larger clone sits a single base away.

TCR beta VDJ combination and CDR3 sequence profiling used genomic DNA as the template. TCR repertoire sequencing was run on an Illumina HiSeq 2000. For the original study's pipeline: Repertoire assessment relied on Simpson's diversity index, CDR3 size and DJ length profiles, and TRBV/TRBJ rearrangement plots. The immunodominant clone was defined as the most abundant DNA sequence in deep sequencing data. CDR3 amino acid sequences were checked for sharing between subjects and were compared against published repertoires and the VDJdb database. TCRdb reprocessing: public reads trimmed at Q25 with fastp, clones called with MiXCR, in-frame beta chains kept. Rows matching on CDR3 protein sequence are summarized as one entry with the most common DNA and genes. The V and J calls shown here were made by TCRdb, not taken from the authors' results. Recorded for this sample are 100,000 to 150,000 distinct CDR3 sequences; about 40% of them occurred a single time. The ten largest clones capture about 2.6% of the sample.

Expansion of CD8+CD57+ cells had been shown by flow cytometry in the patients chosen for sequencing. Severe acquired aplastic anemia was diagnosed in all patients according to International Study of Aplastic Anemia and Agranulocytosis and Camitta criteria. No therapy had been received by the patients at the time of blood sampling. In this study, sorted CD4+ and CD8+ T cells from the blood of healthy subjects and of severe aplastic anemia patients had their TCR repertoires deep-sequenced. In the USA, patient enrollment took place under clinicaltrials.gov protocols 00001620, 01623167, 00001397, 00071045, 00081523 and 00961064. Ficoll-Paque density gradient centrifugation was used to isolate peripheral blood mononuclear cells. Before DNA extraction, CD4+ and CD8+ T cells were sorted with FACS or magnetic beads. The CDR3 has 14 amino acids, counting the end cysteine and phenylalanine. Of all the DNA, just the CDR3 is kept, 42 bases in frame from base 1. Compared with germline, V lacks 6 bases and J lacks 5 bases; bases without a gene match: 7. CDR1 SQVTM and CDR2 ANQGSEA are derived from the germline V gene.

The sequencing input was sorted CD4+, CD8+, or CD8+CD57+ T cells (not recorded which) from PBMCs. This sequence was found in a human donor with aplastic anemia. This receptor chain uses TRBV29-1 and TRBJ1-1, and TRBD1 matches 12 of the central bases. The DNA sequence is given as TGCAGCGTAGGGGGACAGGGGGCGGGGACTGAAGCTTTCTTT. This sequence encodes CSVGGQGAGTEAFF.